The rows below give T cell receptor beta chains drawn from one sample of a study of blood T cell repertoires in COVID-19. Libraries were prepared by immunoSEQ multiplex PCR; TCRdb keeps only in-frame clonotypes and omits some of them. Among some 120,000 clones listed, more than 75% were seen once. Sequences were obtained from peripheral blood. Receptor source: a middle-aged man with active COVID-19. Each CDR3 is given with its conserved first and last residue. The order of the fields is J gene, D gene, clone size, V gene, CDR3 DNA, CDR3 protein. D genes are given only for firm matches. Expanded clones are given a class, and other clones once, few, many or no size at all.

TRBJ1-1 TRBD1 - TRBV5-6 TGTGCCAGCAGTTATACCCTGTGGACAGGGGGCCGCGATGGTGAAGCTTTCTTT CASSYTLWTGGRDGEAFF
TRBJ2-1 TRBD2 - TRBV7-8 TGTGCCAGCAGCCCCGGGAGGGAGGTAGCGGGGGGGCCGGGCAATGAGCAGTTCTTC CASSPGREVAGGPGNEQFF
TRBJ1-4 TRBD1 - TRBV6-1 TGTGCCAGCAGTGAAGCCGGGACAGGGAATGAAAAACTGTTTTTT CASSEAGTGNEKLFF
TRBJ2-3 TRBD2 - TRBV11-2 TGTGCCAGCAGCTTAGAAGCGGGGGGTTATAGCACAGATACGCAGTATTTT CASSLEAGGYSTDTQYF
TRBJ2-2 - once TRBV11-3 TGTGCCAGCAGGGTTGGACAGGGGCGAGCGGGAGAGACGACCACCGGGGAGCTGTTTTTT CASRVGQGRAGETTTGELFF
TRBJ2-3 - - TRBV18 TGTGCCAGCTCACCTACTCTAGCGAGGACAGATACGCAGTATTTT CASSPTLARTDTQYF
TRBJ2-3 - - TRBV24-1 TGTGCCACCAGTGACCCTAGGGGGGGGCAGAGCACAGATACGCAGTATTTT CATSDPRGGQSTDTQYF
TRBJ1-2 - - TRBV6-5 TGTGCCAGCAAGGCACAGGGTGACTTCAACTATGGCTACACCTTC CASKAQGDFNYGYTF
TRBJ1-2 TRBD1 - TRBV5-1 TGCGCCAGCAGCTCACAGGGGAGAAACTATGGCTACACCTTC CASSSQGRNYGYTF
TRBJ2-1 TRBD1 - TRBV27 TGTGCCAGCAGTCCATGGACAGGTGTCAGAGGAAATGAGCAGTTCTTC CASSPWTGVRGNEQFF
TRBJ1-1 - - TRBV19 TGTGCCAGTAGTATCCAGGGGCTAACGAACACTGAAGCTTTCTTT CASSIQGLTNTEAFF
TRBJ1-6 TRBD1 - TRBV6-5 TGTGCCAGCAGGGACAGGAATTCACCCCTCCACTTT CASRDRNSPLHF
TRBJ2-1 - - TRBV6-6 TGTGCCAGCAGTTACTCTGGAGGGCAAGGGCAGTTCTTC CASSYSGGQGQFF
TRBJ1-5 - - TRBV6-5 TGTGCCAGCAGTTCCCGGACAGGCAATCAGCCCCAGCATTTT CASSSRTGNQPQHF
TRBJ2-3 - - TRBV7-6 TGTGCCAGCAGCCGGCCCAGGGGCCTTAGCACAGATACGCAGTATTTT CASSRPRGLSTDTQYF
TRBJ1-3 - - TRBV5-6 TGTGCCAGCAGCCGGGATCCTGGAAACACCATATATTTT CASSRDPGNTIYF
TRBJ1-1 TRBD1 - TRBV7-3 TGTGCCAGCAGCTCGACAGGGGCTAACACTGAAGCTTTCTTT CASSSTGANTEAFF
TRBJ2-2 TRBD1 once TRBV19 TGTGCCAGTAGTAGCCGGGACAGGACTTTCGCGAACACCGGGGAGCTGTTTTTT CASSSRDRTFANTGELFF
TRBJ2-5 TRBD2 - TRBV11-2 TGTGCCAGCAGCTCTGGACTAGCGGGAGGACAAGAGACCCAGTACTTC CASSSGLAGGQETQYF
TRBJ1-3 TRBD1 - TRBV2 TGTGCCAGCAGTAACCTTGCCGGGACAGCAGGAAACACCATATATTTT CASSNLAGTAGNTIYF
TRBJ2-1 TRBD1 - TRBV10-3 TGTGCCATCAGTGAGCCGGGACAGGGGGCGTTGATCTCCTACAATGAGCAGTTCTTC CAISEPGQGALISYNEQFF
TRBJ2-3 TRBD1 - TRBV10-3 TGTGCCACCGGGACAGGGCACACAGATACGCAGTATTTT CATGTGHTDTQYF
TRBJ2-1 TRBD2 - TRBV6-6 TGTGCCGCAATCCGGCGGGAGGCAGACAATGAGCAGTTCTTC CAAIRREADNEQFF
TRBJ1-1 TRBD1 - TRBV5-4 TGTGCCAGCAGCCCCCAACCCGGGACAGGGAACACTGAAGCTTTCTTT CASSPQPGTGNTEAFF
TRBJ2-2 - - TRBV27 TGTGCCAGCAGGGGGACTGGGGTCACCGGGGAGCTGTTTTTT CASRGTGVTGELFF
TRBJ2-5 - - TRBV6-5 TGTGCCAGCAGTTACTCGCGTGCTAAAGAGACCCAGTACTTC CASSYSRAKETQYF
TRBJ2-1 TRBD2 - TRBV6-6 TGTGCCAGCAGAACTAGCGGGAGATCAAATGAGCAGTTCTTC CASRTSGRSNEQFF
TRBJ2-3 TRBD2 - TRBV2 TGTGCCGGTGGGACTAGCGGGCTCCCAGATACGCAGTATTTT CAGGTSGLPDTQYF
TRBJ2-3 - once TRBV24-1 - CATSVPSGRERDTQYF
TRBJ1-1 - - TRBV6-6 TGTGCCAGCAGTTACGCAGAACCTAACACTGAAGCTTTCTTT CASSYAEPNTEAFF
TRBJ2-3 TRBD2 once TRBV11-2 TGTGCCAGCAGCCCCCAGACTAGCGGGGCAGATACGCAGTATTTT CASSPQTSGADTQYF
TRBJ2-7 TRBD1 - TRBV18 TGTGCCAGCTCAGCAACAGGGGGACCCTACGAGCAGTACTTC CASSATGGPYEQYF
TRBJ1-1 - - TRBV30 TGTGCCTGGAGCAGGAACACTGAAGCTTTCTTT CAWSRNTEAFF
TRBJ2-7 TRBD1 - TRBV5-1 TGCGCCAGCAGCTTGGGACAGGGTCTTCTCGAGCAGTACTTC CASSLGQGLLEQYF
TRBJ2-1 - once TRBV24-1 TGTGCCACCAGTGATCGGAAAAACGCCGGGACTCCGAACAATGAGCAGTTCTTC CATSDRKNAGTPNNEQFF
TRBJ2-5 TRBD1 - TRBV3-1/TRBV3-2 TGTGCCAGCAGCGGGACAGGGAGGGAGACCCAGTACTTC CASSGTGRETQYF
TRBJ2-3 - - TRBV21-1 TGTGCCAGCAGCTCTCCCACCGGAGGTGGCAGGGATACGCAGTATTTT CASSSPTGGGRDTQYF
TRBJ1-5 - - TRBV10-3 TGTGCCATCAGTGAGTCTGGGGGCTTGGGGCCCCAGCATTTT CAISESGGLGPQHF
TRBJ1-2 TRBD1 - TRBV7-8 TGTGCCAGCAGCGAGGGGTCGGGGACAGCTAACTATGGCTACACCTTC CASSEGSGTANYGYTF
TRBJ1-2 - - TRBV19 TGTGCCAGTAGTAGGCCAGGGAAGATAAACTATGGCTACACCTTC CASSRPGKINYGYTF
TRBJ1-1 TRBD1 - TRBV5-1 TGCGCCAGCAGCTTTCTAAGGAAAACGGGACAGGAAAAACTTGGGAGCACTGAAGCTTTCTTT CASSFLRKTGQEKLGSTEAFF
TRBJ2-7 TRBD1 - TRBV9 TGTGCCAGCAGCAGAGGACAGGGATCCCCCTACGAGCAGTACTTC CASSRGQGSPYEQYF
TRBJ2-3 - - TRBV18 TGTGCCAGCTCACCTAACGTGGGAGCTACAGATACGCAGTATTTT CASSPNVGATDTQYF
TRBJ2-3 - - TRBV5-4 TGTGCCAGCAGCGCCGGAGGGCGGAGCACAGATACGCAGTATTTT CASSAGGRSTDTQYF
TRBJ2-3 - - TRBV4-2 TGTGCCAGCAGCCAAGAGGGTCCAGGGAGGTACGGCACAGATACGCAGTATTTT CASSQEGPGRYGTDTQYF